Shown below are 18 T cell receptor beta chains from a single sample sequenced in a study of blood T cell repertoires in COVID-19 (dated by TCRdb to the early 2020s). The library was built by means of the immunoSEQ multiplex PCR assay. TCRdb carries this immuneACCESS record with in-frame sequences only. Its versions omit some clonotypes, under half of them owing to an unresolved V gene in the studies checked, with the rest unexplained. The sample table contains over 90,000 clones; only one count was recorded for roughly nine tenths of them. Of the sample, roughly 2% is held by the ten largest clones. Sequences were obtained from peripheral blood. The receptor set was obtained from a man between 45 and 60 years old with active COVID-19.

The rearrangement links TRBV19 to TRBJ1-2, with 11 nucleotides matching TRBD1. CDR3 length: 15 amino acids. Germline V gives CDR1 LNHDA, CDR2 SQIVND (reference sequence). J gave up 5 bases and V 4 bases, and 6 bases lay outside the gene matches. CDR3 protein: CASSKEGQGVYGYTF. The CDR3 DNA reads as TGTGCCAGTAGTAAGGAGGGACAGGGGGTTTATGGCTACACCTTC.

The chain is built from TRBV23-1 and TRBJ1-2; D perhaps matches TRBD1 (5 bases). TRBV23-1 is an ORF, and what it does is uncertain. This CDR3 contains 13 residues. With 6 bases removed from V and 5 bases from J, the gap between germline ends came to 13 bases. CDR3 sequence: CASSGREGYGYTF. The CDR3 coding sequence is TGCGCCAGCAGCGGCAGGGAAGGATATGGCTACACCTTC.

V gene TRBV9 combines with J gene TRBJ2-1; no reliable D call. The CDR3 is 13 amino acids. Deletions cut 4 bases from V and 6 bases from J, with 11 bases between. Germline V gene data show CDR1 as SGDLS and CDR2 as YYNGEE. The CDR3 bases are TGTGCCAGCAGCCAGGCCCCTCTCAATGAGCAGTTCTTC. It yields the protein CASSQAPLNEQFF.

The chain is built from TRBV20-1 and TRBJ2-1, with 10 bases matching TRBD2. CDR1 DFQATT and CDR2 SNEGSKA come from the germline V gene (reference sequence). The CDR3 totals 16 residues. With V trimmed by 3 bases and J by 4 bases, 9 bases remained unmatched. CDR3 in amino acids: CSASTEGLARYNEQFF. CDR3 nucleotides: TGCAGTGCTAGTACGGAGGGACTAGCGAGGTACAATGAGCAGTTCTTC.

V is TRBV20-1 and J is TRBJ2-5; 9 bases fit TRBD2. The V segment lost 3 bases and the J segment 1 base; nucleotides outside the gene matches: 6. The CDR3 has 15 residues. From germline, CDR1 is DFQATT and CDR2 SNEGSKA (reference sequence). Here the CDR3 DNA reads TGCAGTGCTAGTGGGCGGCGGGGGGGCCAAGAGACCCAGTACTTC. Its protein is CSASGRRGGQETQYF.

This clone was observed a handful of times. This rearrangement joins TRBV4-1 to TRBJ1-4, with D perhaps matching TRBD1 (5 bases). Between the trimmed V and J ends, which lost 6 bases and 10 bases, there was a span of 12 bases. The germline CDR1 and CDR2 sequences are MGHRA and YSYEKL. The CDR3 sequence is 12 residues long. DNA of the CDR3: TGCGCCAGCAGACCGGCGGGGGGAAAACTGTTTTTT. It codes for CASRPAGGKLFF.

The rearrangement joins TRBV29-1 to TRBJ2-3, with TRBD2 matching 11 bases. The V gene's germline CDR1 is SQVTM and CDR2 ANQGSEA. This CDR3 has 13 amino acids. The trim removed 7 bases at V and 9 bases at J, leaving 9 bases unmatched. The CDR3: CSAGTSGPPTQYF. DNA of the CDR3: TGCAGCGCCGGGACTAGCGGACCTCCCACGCAGTATTTT.

V usage is TRBV18 and J usage is TRBJ2-7; D might be TRBD2 (5 bases). Trimming shortened V by 4 bases and J by 3 bases, and 10 bases separated the two germline ends. CDR1 is KGHSH and CDR2 is LQKENI in the germline V gene. This CDR3 is 13 amino acids long. As DNA, the CDR3 is TGTGCCAGCTCACTACACCGGGACTACGAGCAGTACTTC. It specifies CASSLHRDYEQYF.

J is TRBJ2-6 and V is TRBV7-2; D possibly corresponds to TRBD2 (5 bases). Germline CDR1 reads SGHTA; CDR2 reads FQGNSA. V was pared by 5 bases and J by 4 bases, with 12 bases between. There are 15 residues in the CDR3. The CDR3 here is CASSPEAVGANVLTF. The CDR3 DNA sequence: TGTGCCAGCAGCCCGGAAGCGGTGGGGGCCAACGTCCTGACTTTC.

This clone has only a few counts. V usage is TRBV3-1 (or the pseudogene TRBV3-2) and J usage is TRBJ1-2, with 7 bases aligning to TRBD1. The CDR3 covers 14 residues. J lost 6 bases, V lost 2 bases, and 6 bases had no gene match. In germline, CDR1 is LGHDT, CDR2 YNNKEL (reference sequence). As DNA, the CDR3 is TGTGCCAGCAGCCAACACGACAGGGTTCATGGCTACACCTTC. Translating gives CASSQHDRVHGYTF.

The chain employs TRBV2 and TRBJ1-2; D is perhaps TRBD1 (6 bases). From germline, CDR1 is SNHLY and CDR2 FYNNEI. The V and J ends lost 6 bases and 8 bases respectively, with 16 bases between them. This CDR3 has 13 amino acids. CDR3 residues: CASSPQGQAGYTF. In nucleotides, the CDR3 is TGTGCCAGCAGCCCACAGGGCCAGGCGGGCTACACCTTC.

This chain links TRBV4-3 with TRBJ1-6; 7 nucleotides align to TRBD1. The CDR3 loop spans 15 amino acids. The V gene end was trimmed by 2 bases and the J gene end by 9 bases; junction bases not matched to a gene: 7. The germline V gene encodes CDR1 LGHNA and CDR2 YSLEER. CDR3 DNA: TGCGCCAGCAGCCAACCAGGGGGTGACGGTTCACCCCTCCACTTT. Residues: CASSQPGGDGSPLHF.

The rearrangement joins TRBV6-1 to TRBJ2-5; 8 bases agree with TRBD2. The junction had 16 bases not matched to a gene; V was cut back by 0 bases and J by 4 bases. The CDR3 consists of 19 residues. Looked up from germline, CDR1 is MNHNS and CDR2 is SASEGT. CDR3: CASSEALRGSGGPRETQYF. CDR3 bases: TGTGCCAGCAGTGAAGCACTGCGGGGTTCGGGGGGGCCCCGAGAGACCCAGTACTTC.

J is TRBJ2-3 and V is TRBV7-3; no clear D gene. The V end lost 4 bases, the J end lost 5 bases, and 10 bases lay between the germline ends. The CDR3 totals 13 residues. The V gene's germline CDR1 is SGHTA and CDR2 FQGTGA. Here the CDR3 reads CASSSGARDTQYF. The CDR3 region has the DNA TGTGCCAGCAGCTCCGGAGCCCGAGATACGCAGTATTTT.

DNA of the CDR3: TGTGCCAGCAATGTTCCGGGGGTAGGAAATTCACCCCTCCACTTT. Protein: CASNVPGVGNSPLHF. The chain employs TRBV6-6 and TRBJ1-6; maybe TRBD1 (5 bases). The V and J ends lost 7 bases and 7 bases respectively, with 17 bases between them. CDR1 MNHNY and CDR2 SVGAGI come from the germline V gene (reference sequence). The length of the CDR3 is 15 residues.

This chain uses TRBV13 with TRBJ1-1, with D unresolved. Per germline, CDR1 PRHDT and CDR2 FYEKMQ (reference sequence). With 5 bases removed from V and 0 bases from J, the gap between germline ends came to 10 bases. The CDR3 loop spans 14 amino acids. Here the CDR3 reads CASSREAVNTEAFF. Written as DNA, the CDR3 is TGTGCCAGCAGCCGAGAGGCGGTGAACACTGAAGCTTTCTTT.

On this clone itself: This CDR3 is also generated by other DNA sequences in the sample. This chain uses TRBV7-8 with TRBJ1-2; the D gene is possibly TRBD1 (6 bases). The CDR3 loop spans 16 amino acids. CDR1 and CDR2 (germline): SGHVS, FQNEAQ. V was trimmed by 5 bases and J by 9 bases, leaving 25 bases between them. The CDR3 DNA is TGTGCCAGCAGCCCGGGGGGGAGACAGGCCTATGTGCGCTACACCTTC. It yields the protein CASSPGGRQAYVRYTF.

This clone was counted only a few times. The V and J genes are TRBV18 and TRBJ1-5; D is unclear. In germline, CDR1 is KGHSH, CDR2 LQKENI. V was trimmed by 5 bases and J by 9 bases, leaving 23 bases between them. This CDR3 comprises 16 residues. CDR3 sequence reads: CASSTGFGPSILPQHF. The CDR3 bases are TGTGCCAGCTCAACGGGATTTGGGCCCTCAATTCTGCCCCAGCATTTT.